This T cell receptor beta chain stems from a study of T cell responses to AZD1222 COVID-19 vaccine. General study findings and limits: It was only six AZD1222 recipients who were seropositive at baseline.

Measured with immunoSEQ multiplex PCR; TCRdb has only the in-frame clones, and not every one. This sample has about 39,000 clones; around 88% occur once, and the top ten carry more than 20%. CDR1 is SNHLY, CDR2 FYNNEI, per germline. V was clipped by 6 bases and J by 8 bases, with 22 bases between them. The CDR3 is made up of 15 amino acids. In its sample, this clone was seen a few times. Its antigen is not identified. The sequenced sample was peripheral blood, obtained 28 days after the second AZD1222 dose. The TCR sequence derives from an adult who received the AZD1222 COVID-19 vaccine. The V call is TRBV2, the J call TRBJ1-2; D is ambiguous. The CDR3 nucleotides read TGTGCCAGCAGAGATTCCAGCGGGGATACGGCGGGCTACACCTTC. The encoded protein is CASRDSSGDTAGYTF. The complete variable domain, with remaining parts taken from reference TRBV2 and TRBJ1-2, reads EPEVTQTPSHQVTQMGQEVILRCVPISNHLYFYWYRQILGQKVEFLVSFYNNEISEKSEIFDDQFSVERPDGSNFTLKIRSTKLEDSAMYFCASRDSSGDTAGYTFGSGTRLTVV.